The T cell receptor (beta chain) described here comes from a study of cytomegalovirus exposure and HLA in healthy donors. Points from the study as a whole: It was taken for granted in presence/absence analyses that sequencing depth across donors was roughly uniform. Later work showed greater clonal expansion in HLA-associated TCR beta chains than in equally common others. Common viral pathogens were later found to be apparently linked to several of the most significant clusters.

PCR involved 60 Vbeta and 13 Jbeta primers. The assay was immunoSEQ multiplex PCR, and TCRdb's table has in-frame clones only and misses some. The sample includes about 120,000 clones, 70% of them seen just once. Turning to this clone: Its antigen is still unknown. The junction differs from germline at one of its ends, possibly a read error.

This CDR3 spans 15 amino acids. Germline V gene data show CDR1 as MNHEY and CDR2 as SVGAGI. This clonotype was obtained from a man aged 30 to 45 in good health and CMV-seropositive. The sequenced sample consisted of PBMCs. The chain employs TRBV6-5 and TRBJ2-3, with D tentatively TRBD1 (6 bases). The CDR3 spells CAGSPRNRATDTQYF. In DNA, the CDR3 is TGTGCCGGCAGCCCCCGGAACAGGGCCACAGATACGCAGTATTTT.